Sequencing of this TCR beta chain was carried out in a study of Ad26.COV2.S vaccination and SARS-CoV-2 variants. As regards this clone: The antigen is not known.

The length of the CDR3 is 15 residues. Germline loops: CDR1 LNHDA, CDR2 SQIVND (reference sequence). The V and J ends lost 5 bases and 2 bases, in that order; junction bases with no gene match: 6. The table came from immunoSEQ multiplex PCR; TCRdb's copy has only in-frame clones and leaves some out. The data hold 300,000 to 450,000 clones, with under 95% observed a single time. General study points: Recipients of vaccine and of placebo showed similar breadth of their non-spike TCR repertoires.

Source: peripheral blood, taken after recovery from COVID-19. The sequence was obtained from a human donor who had recovered from COVID-19. V usage is TRBV19 and J usage is TRBJ2-3, with 8 bases matching TRBD2. CDR3 nucleotide sequence: TGTGCCAGTAGTCCAGCGGGGGTCCCCACAGATACGCAGTATTTT. This encodes CASSPAGVPTDTQYF.